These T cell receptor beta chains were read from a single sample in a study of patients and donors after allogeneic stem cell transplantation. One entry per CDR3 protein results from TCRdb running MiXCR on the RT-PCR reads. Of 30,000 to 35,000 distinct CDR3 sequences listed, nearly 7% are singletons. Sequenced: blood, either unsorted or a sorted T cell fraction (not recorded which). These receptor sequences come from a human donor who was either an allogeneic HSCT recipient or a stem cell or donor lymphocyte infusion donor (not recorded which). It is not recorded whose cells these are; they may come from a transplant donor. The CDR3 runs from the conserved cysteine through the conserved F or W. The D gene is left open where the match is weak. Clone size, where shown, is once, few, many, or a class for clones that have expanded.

CDR3: CASSQGGSGGLSEQFF; DNA: TGTGCCAGCAGCCAAGGTGGGTCGGGAGGGTTAAGTGAGCAGTTCTTC; V: TRBV4-2; size: few; D: TRBD2; J: TRBJ2-1
CDR3: CASSFGWAEDTQYF; DNA: TGTGCCAGCAGCTTTGGTTGGGCGGAAGATACGCAGTATTTT; V: TRBV7-9; size: few; D: .; J: TRBJ2-3
CDR3: CASSLSGLAGGPEYEQYF; DNA: TGTGCCAGCAGCTTATCAGGACTAGCGGGAGGGCCGGAGTACGAGCAGTACTTC; V: TRBV7-9; size: few; D: TRBD2; J: TRBJ2-7
CDR3: CASSSRDRIQPQHF; DNA: TGTGCCAGCAGCTCCCGGGATAGAATACAGCCCCAGCATTTT; V: TRBV7-2; size: many; D: .; J: TRBJ1-5
CDR3: CASSLAWEADTQYF; DNA: TGTGCCAGCAGCTTAGCGTGGGAGGCAGATACGCAGTATTTT; V: TRBV7-6; size: .; D: .; J: TRBJ2-3
CDR3: CSMVLAGHNEQFF; DNA: TGCAGTATGGTTTTGGCGGGACATAATGAGCAGTTCTTC; V: TRBV29-1; size: many; D: .; J: TRBJ2-1
CDR3: CASSTMSQGPSSGYTF; DNA: TGTGCCAGCAGCACCATGTCACAGGGGCCGAGTAGTGGCTACACCTTC; V: TRBV5-4; size: many; D: TRBD1; J: TRBJ1-2
CDR3: CASSSNLNYGYTF; DNA: TGTGCCAGCAGCTCAAATCTCAACTATGGCTACACCTTC; V: TRBV6-6; size: many; D: .; J: TRBJ1-2
CDR3: CASNKAFGTGELFF; DNA: TGTGCCAGTAATAAGGCGTTCGGCACCGGGGAGCTGTTTTTT; V: TRBV19; size: few; D: .; J: TRBJ2-2
CDR3: CASSRGTGVNQPQHF; DNA: TGTGCCAGCAGCAGAGGGACAGGAGTAAATCAGCCCCAGCATTTT; V: TRBV7-2; size: many; D: TRBD1; J: TRBJ1-5
CDR3: CASSLGGTAYEQYF; DNA: TGTGCCAGCAGCTTAGGAGGGACCGCTTACGAGCAGTACTTC; V: TRBV7-9; size: few; D: .; J: TRBJ2-7
CDR3: CSAPFGIQYF; DNA: TGCAGTGCCCCTTTCGGCATTCAGTACTTC; V: TRBV20-1; size: few; D: .; J: TRBJ2-4
CDR3: CASGRAGDTQYF; DNA: TGTGCCAGCGGGAGGGCCGGAGATACGCAGTATTTT; V: TRBV2; size: few; D: TRBD2; J: TRBJ2-3
CDR3: CASSLADRTQYF; DNA: TGTGCCAGCAGCTTAGCCGATCGGACGCAGTATTTT; V: TRBV7-9; size: few; D: .; J: TRBJ2-3
CDR3: CAWNRGFVTDTQYF; DNA: TGTGCCTGGAATCGGGGGTTCGTCACAGATACGCAGTATTTT; V: TRBV30; size: few; D: .; J: TRBJ2-3
CDR3: CASSQSQGATNEKLFF; DNA: TGTGCCAGCAGCCAATCACAGGGGGCAACTAATGAAAAACTGTTTTTT; V: TRBV4-2; size: many; D: TRBD1; J: TRBJ1-4
CDR3: CASSLLAGTQYF; DNA: TGTGCCAGCAGTTTATTAGCGGGGACGCAGTATTTT; V: TRBV28; size: few; D: TRBD2; J: TRBJ2-3
CDR3: CASSLLAGGASEQFF; DNA: TGTGCCAGCAGTTTACTAGCGGGAGGGGCATCTGAGCAGTTCTTC; V: TRBV28; size: .; D: TRBD2; J: TRBJ2-1
CDR3: CASAPSGRTDTQYF; DNA: TGTGCCAGCGCGCCTAGCGGGCGCACAGATACGCAGTATTTT; V: TRBV6-6; size: many; D: TRBD2; J: TRBJ2-3
CDR3: CASSLRSGYGYTF; DNA: TGCGCCAGCAGCTTGCGATCAGGGTATGGCTACACCTTC; V: TRBV5-1; size: many; D: .; J: TRBJ1-2
CDR3: CASSPGLGSGETQYF; DNA: TGTGCCAGCTCACCAGGACTGGGAAGTGGGGAGACCCAGTACTTC; V: TRBV18; size: .; D: .; J: TRBJ2-5
CDR3: CATSEPTSGSSYNEQFF; DNA: TGTGCCACCAGTGAGCCTACTAGCGGGAGCTCCTACAATGAGCAGTTCTTC; V: TRBV24-1; size: many; D: TRBD2; J: TRBJ2-1
CDR3: CASSQWTAGNTIYF; DNA: TGCGCCAGCAGCCAATGGACCGCTGGAAACACCATATATTTT; V: TRBV4-1; size: many; D: .; J: TRBJ1-3
CDR3: CASSLDLPRDTEAFF; DNA: TGTGCCAGCAGCCTCGATCTCCCGAGGGACACTGAAGCTTTCTTT; V: TRBV14; size: many; D: .; J: TRBJ1-1
CDR3: CASSLVDSNRSF; DNA: TGCGCCAGCAGCTTGGTGGACTCTAACAGGTCCTTC; V: TRBV5-1; size: few; D: .; J: TRBJ2-1
CDR3: CASSFGQGGEKLFF; DNA: TGTGCCAGCAGCTTTGGTCAGGGCGGCGAAAAACTGTTTTTT; V: TRBV7-9; size: many; D: .; J: TRBJ1-4
CDR3: CASSEGHVLYYEQYF; DNA: TGTGCCAGCAGTGAAGGTCATGTCCTATACTACGAGCAGTACTTC; V: TRBV2; size: .; D: .; J: TRBJ2-7
CDR3: CASSYRTSRNTGELFF; DNA: TGTGCCAGCAGCTACCGGACTAGCAGAAACACCGGGGAGCTGTTTTTT; V: TRBV11-2; size: many; D: TRBD2; J: TRBJ2-2
CDR3: CASSLGPNTGELFF; DNA: TGCGCCAGCAGCTTGGGACCTAACACCGGGGAGCTGTTTTTT; V: TRBV5-1; size: many; D: .; J: TRBJ2-2
CDR3: CASRVLAGVTDTQYF; DNA: TGTGCCAGCAGGGTACTAGCGGGAGTGACAGATACGCAGTATTTT; V: TRBV2; size: few; D: TRBD2; J: TRBJ2-3
CDR3: CASSPSGRAYNEQFF; DNA: TGTGCCAGCAGCCCTTCGGGCAGGGCCTACAATGAGCAGTTCTTC; V: TRBV11-2; size: few; D: .; J: TRBJ2-1
CDR3: CAWSVGQGAFGYTF; DNA: TGTGCCTGGAGTGTGGGACAGGGGGCTTTTGGCTACACCTTC; V: TRBV30; size: few; D: TRBD1; J: TRBJ1-2
CDR3: CASSYTLGAISNQPQHF; DNA: TGTGCCAGCAGTTACACCCTGGGGGCGATAAGCAATCAGCCCCAGCATTTT; V: TRBV6-2/TRBV6-3; size: many; D: .; J: TRBJ1-5
CDR3: CASSVAGQGVGNTIYF; DNA: TGTGCCAGCAGCGTAGCGGGACAGGGGGTCGGAAACACCATATATTTT; V: TRBV9; size: many; D: TRBD1; J: TRBJ1-3
CDR3: CAISTGGSAADTQYF; DNA: TGTGCCATCAGTACCGGCGGGAGTGCCGCAGATACGCAGTATTTT; V: TRBV10-3; size: many; D: TRBD2; J: TRBJ2-3
CDR3: CASSLATANTEAFF; DNA: TGTGCCAGCAGTTTAGCGACAGCGAACACTGAAGCTTTCTTT; V: TRBV12-3/TRBV12-4; size: many; D: .; J: TRBJ1-1
CDR3: CASSEPSTGNYEQYF; DNA: TGTGCCAGCAGTGAACCCTCAACAGGGAACTACGAGCAGTACTTC; V: TRBV6-6; size: few; D: .; J: TRBJ2-7
CDR3: CASSPTTRQMYSNQPQHF; DNA: TGTGCCAGCAGCCCGACGACTAGACAGATGTATAGCAATCAGCCCCAGCATTTT; V: TRBV6-2/TRBV6-3; size: many; D: .; J: TRBJ1-5
CDR3: CAISESMWDRSSYEQYF; DNA: TGTGCCATCAGTGAGTCGATGTGGGACAGGTCTTCCTACGAGCAGTACTTC; V: TRBV10-3; size: many; D: TRBD1; J: TRBJ2-7
CDR3: CASSPLAGGIYNEQFF; DNA: TGTGCCAGCAGTCCACTAGCGGGAGGGATCTACAATGAGCAGTTCTTC; V: TRBV6-2/TRBV6-3; size: .; D: TRBD2; J: TRBJ2-1
CDR3: CASSFGPELFF; DNA: TGTGCCAGCAGTTTCGGCCCGGAGCTATTCTTC; V: TRBV12-3/TRBV12-4; size: .; D: .; J: TRBJ2-7
CDR3: CASSLNAAGGYNEQFF; DNA: TGTGCCAGCAGCTTAAATGCGGCGGGAGGGTACAATGAGCAGTTCTTC; V: TRBV7-3; size: many; D: TRBD2; J: TRBJ2-1
CDR3: CASSQVSARDYEQYF; DNA: TGTGCCAGCAGCCAAGTAAGCGCTAGGGATTACGAGCAGTACTTC; V: TRBV3-1; size: many; D: .; J: TRBJ2-7
CDR3: CASSQEGDIGWGFWSTQYF; DNA: TGTGCCAGCAGCCAAGAAGGGGATATCGGCTGGGGCTTTTGGAGTACGCAGTATTTT; V: TRBV14; size: few; D: .; J: TRBJ2-3
CDR3: CASSVFAGELFF; DNA: TGTGCCAGCAGCGTCTTCGCCGGGGAGCTGTTTTTT; V: TRBV7-3; size: many; D: .; J: TRBJ2-2
CDR3: CSEFREGTQYF; DNA: TGCAGCGAATTTCGGGAGGGGACCCAGTACTTC; V: TRBV29-1; size: medium-sized; D: TRBD2; J: TRBJ2-5
CDR3: CASRLAGSNEQFF; DNA: TGTGCCAGCCGACTAGCGGGCTCTAATGAGCAGTTCTTC; V: TRBV6-6; size: few; D: TRBD2; J: TRBJ2-1
CDR3: CASSPKRTGLVYNEQFF; DNA: TGTGCCAGCAGTCCCAAGCGAACGGGACTAGTCTACAATGAGCAGTTCTTC; V: TRBV12-3/TRBV12-4; size: many; D: TRBD2; J: TRBJ2-1
CDR3: CASSLIRAPLTDTQYF; DNA: TGTGCCAGCAGTTTAATCAGGGCCCCTCTCACAGATACGCAGTATTTT; V: TRBV27; size: few; D: .; J: TRBJ2-3
CDR3: CASSPKTGEDEKLFF; DNA: TGTGCCAGCTCACCAAAGACAGGGGAAGATGAAAAACTGTTTTTT; V: TRBV18; size: many; D: TRBD1; J: TRBJ1-4